Listed here are 31 T cell receptor beta chains from one sample, sequenced in a study of tumor and adjacent non-tumor tissue in lung cancer. The library came from three nested PCR rounds adapted from ARM-PCR protocols. TCRdb processed the multiplex PCR reads anew with MiXCR; each CDR3 protein has one entry. In the table there are roughly 44,000 distinct CDR3 sequences, 60% to 70% of which are singletons. RNA was extracted from bulk tissue without any cell sorting. More than 3 cm separated this lung sample from the edge of the tumor. Sequencing was performed on distant non-tumor lung tissue. All receptors come from a woman aged 35 to 49 with non-small cell lung cancer.

A remark on this clonotype: At one boundary the junction diverges from the germline segment, which might be a read error. The chain is built from TRBV5-4 and TRBJ2-5, with 9 nucleotides matching TRBD1. Germline V CDR1 and CDR2: SGHNT, YYREEE (reference sequence). This CDR3 has 15 residues. Here the CDR3 DNA reads TGTGCCAGCAGCTTGGGGGGACAGGGTATAGAGACCCAGCACTTC. Its protein product is CASSLGGQGIETQHF.

This clonotype has more than one count but fewer than ten. The chain couples TRBV2 to TRBJ1-1; the D is unclear. Trimming took off 7 bases at V and 5 bases at J, with 5 bases between the two ends. Germline V gives CDR1 SNHLY, CDR2 FYNNEI. The CDR3 is 10 residues long. The CDR3 sequence: CASTWTEAFF. The CDR3 nucleotides read TGTGCCAGCACGTGGACTGAAGCTTTCTTT.

This clonotype was observed a single time. This could be a read error, since a much larger clone is one nucleotide away. This rearrangement joins TRBV30 to TRBJ1-5; D uncertain. The tail of the sequence fits TRBJ2-3 better, so the J call may be wrong. The CDR3 consists of 12 residues. Germline values: CDR1 GTSNPN, CDR2 SVGIG (reference sequence). CDR3 sequence: CAWASGNQPQYF. As DNA, the CDR3 is TGTGCCTGGGCCTCGGGCAATCAGCCCCAGTATTTT.

As regards this clonotype: An end of the junction does not agree with germline; a read error may underlie this. The chain has TRBV12-3 or TRBV12-4 and TRBJ2-7; D is uncertain. The length of the CDR3 is 14 residues. The CDR3 DNA is TGTGCCAGCAGTTTAGCGTTAGTTTCTTTCGAGCAATACTTC. Encoded protein: CASSLALVSFEQYF.

Worth noting for this clonotype: This may be a read error, as it is one base from a much larger clone. The chain has TRBV6-5 and TRBJ2-7; 8 bases map to TRBD1. CDR3 length: 15 residues. V was clipped by 5 bases and J by 7 bases; unmatched bases: 13. The germline gives CDR1 MNHEY, CDR2 SVGAGI. As DNA, the CDR3 is TGTGCCAGCAGTCTCTCCTGGACAGGGCTTAAGGAGCAGTACTTC. Translating gives CASSLSWTGLKEQYF.

About this clonotype: A much larger clone sits a single nucleotide away, making a read error possible. This chain connects TRBV30 to TRBJ2-2; the D gene is possibly TRBD2 (6 bases). The CDR3 is 15 residues long. Trimming took 4 bases from V and 7 from J, leaving 19 bases between them. Germline assignment: CDR1 GTSNPN and CDR2 SVGIG (reference sequence). In nucleotides, the CDR3 is TGTGCCTGGATTCCCGGGGGTTTATCCATCGGGGAGCTGTTTTTT. This encodes CAWIPGGLSIGELFF.

As for this clonotype: The germline gene is not matched at one end of the junction; a read error may be the cause. The chain couples TRBV6-5 to TRBJ1-1, with D unresolved. CDR1 and CDR2 (germline): MNHEY, SVGAGI. CDR3 length equals 13 residues. In nucleotides, the CDR3 is TGTGCCAGCAGAGAGACTTTGAACACTGAAGCTTCCTTT. This codes for CASRETLNTEASF.

Points on this clonotype: An end of the junction does not agree with germline; a read error may underlie this. The chain is built from TRBV6-6 and TRBJ1-2; 9 nucleotides match TRBD1. This CDR3 has 15 amino acids. Germline CDR1 reads MNHNY; CDR2 reads SVGAGI (reference sequence). The CDR3: CVSSYRQGANYGYTF. For the CDR3, the DNA is TGTGTCAGCAGTTACCGACAGGGGGCTAACTATGGCTACACCTTC.

This chain uses TRBV6-5 with TRBJ2-1; the match to TRBD2 covers 11 bases. CDR3 length: 15 residues. The V and J ends lost 8 bases and 11 bases, in that order; junction bases with no gene match: 14. The germline V gene encodes CDR1 MNHEY and CDR2 SVGAGI. The CDR3: CASRLAGNSYSKQFF. DNA for the CDR3: TGTGCCAGCCGACTAGCGGGAAACTCCTACAGTAAGCAGTTCTTC.

This clonotype was counted only a few times. Given the absence of the conserved phenylalanine or tryptophan at the CDR3 end, a read error is likely. It is unclear where the CDR3 begins or ends on the DNA, so no DNA is shown, and the CDR3 is as TCRdb lists it. The J gene is TRBJ2-7, the V gene TRBV5-5; TRBD1 is the table's D call and was not checked against the DNA. A total of 14 residues make up the CDR3, ends included. CDR1 and CDR2 from the germline V gene are SGHKS and YYEKEE (reference sequence). CDR3 sequence: CASKPGTDSYEQYL.

The table lists this clonotype with many counts. The genes are TRBV5-6 and TRBJ2-1, with 9 positions matching TRBD1. Unmatched junction bases numbered 14, after V lost 4 bases and J lost 3 bases. CDR3 length equals 18 residues. The germline V gene has CDR1 SGHDT and CDR2 YYEEEE. DNA for the CDR3: TGTGCCAGCAGCCTGGAGGCCGACAGGGGGAGCTTCTACAATGAGCAGTTCTTC. It specifies CASSLEADRGSFYNEQFF. The full variable domain, rest sourced from reference TRBV5-6 and TRBJ2-1, is DAGVTQSPTHLIKTRGQQVTLRCSPKSGHDTVSWYQQALGQGPQFIFQYYEEEERQRGNFPDRFSGHQFPNYSSELNVNALLLGDSALYLCASSLEADRGSFYNEQFFGPGTRLTVL.

This clonotype was recorded many times. The chain links TRBV12-3 or TRBV12-4 to TRBJ1-1; possibly TRBD1 for D (6 bases). Trimming shortened V by 3 bases and J by 2 bases, and 10 bases separated the two germline ends. This CDR3 is built from 14 residues. CDR3 amino acids: CASSLEGGNTEAFF. The DNA of the CDR3 is TGTGCCAGCAGTTTGGAGGGGGGCAACACTGAAGCTTTCTTT.

The rearrangement joins TRBV7-2 to TRBJ2-5; D is undetermined. The CDR3 contains 13 residues. V gave up 1 base and J gave up 5 bases, with 8 bases separating them. CDR1 and CDR2 from the germline V gene are SGHTA and FQGNSA. The DNA of the CDR3 is TGTGCCAGCAGCTTAGGGTACCTCGAGACCCAGTACTTC. Protein product: CASSLGYLETQYF.

With respect to this clonotype: Sequence at one end of the junction differs from germline and may be a read error. The chain links TRBV4-2 to TRBJ1-6, with a tentative D call TRBD1 (5 bases). Germline V gene lookup returns CDR1 LGHNA and CDR2 YNFKEQ. CDR3 length: 15 amino acids. The CDR3 region is CANSQGAVTNPPLHF. The CDR3 nucleotides are TGTGCCAACAGCCAAGGGGCAGTAACCAATCCACCCCTCCACTTT.

A word on this clonotype: The junction differs from germline at one of its ends, possibly a read error. V usage is TRBV12-3 or TRBV12-4 and J usage is TRBJ1-2; D call uncertain. The CDR3 spans 14 residues. The CDR3 sequence is CASSFRPENYGCTF. In nucleotides, the CDR3 is TGTGCCAGCAGTTTCCGGCCGGAAAACTATGGCTGCACATTC.

Of note for this clonotype: At one of its ends the junction is not consistent with the germline gene, which may arise from a read error. This rearrangement joins TRBV12-3 or TRBV12-4 to TRBJ2-7, with D possibly matching TRBD1 (6 bases). The CDR3 is 13 residues long. The DNA for the CDR3 is TGTGTCAGCAGTAGGAGACAGGCCTACGAGCGGTACTTC. It yields the protein CVSSRRQAYERYF.

Remarks on this clonotype: This may stem from a read error, because a much larger clone lies one nucleotide away. The chain employs TRBV28 and TRBJ1-2, with TRBD1 as a possible D gene (5 bases). Per germline, CDR1 MDHEN and CDR2 SYDVKM. This CDR3 comprises 15 residues. V was clipped by 2 bases and J by 7 bases, with 17 bases between them. Here the CDR3 DNA reads TGTGCCAGCAGTTTAGGGGCAGGGAGAGGCTGTGGCTACACCTTC. Its translation is CASSLGAGRGCGYTF.

Notes on this clonotype: This may be a read error: a much more frequent sequence differs by one nucleotide. The chain employs TRBV5-3 and TRBJ2-1; no reliable D call. TRBV5-3 is annotated as an ORF whose role is uncertain. The CDR3 covers 13 residues. The CDR3 sequence: CAGSLAWINEQFF. The DNA of the CDR3 is TGTGCCGGAAGCTTGGCCTGGATTAATGAGCAGTTCTTC.

For this clonotype: A junction boundary mismatches the germline segment, possibly from a read error. The CDR3 coding sequence is TGTGCCAGCAGCGAGGTCCTAGTGCCCGGGGAGCTGGTTTTT. Amino acids: CASSEVLVPGELVF. V is TRBV11-2 and J is TRBJ2-2; tentatively, D is TRBD2 (5 bases). This CDR3 spans 14 amino acids. Per the germline V gene, CDR1 is SGHAT and CDR2 is FQNNGV.

The chain carries TRBV11-2 and TRBJ2-7, with no clear D. With 7 bases removed from V and 3 bases from J, the gap between germline ends came to 13 bases. Germline CDR1 SGHAT, CDR2 FQNNGV. The CDR3 consists of 13 residues. This CDR3 reads CASNIEDRYEQYF. CDR3 coding DNA: TGTGCCAGCAACATAGAAGACCGCTACGAGCAGTACTTC.

V is TRBV30 and J is TRBJ2-1; 12 bases align to TRBD2. J was trimmed by 6 bases and V by 1 base; bases with no gene match: 7. CDR1 and CDR2 from the germline V gene are GTSNPN and SVGIG (reference sequence). The CDR3 runs 16 residues. CDR3 nucleotide sequence: TGTGCCTGGAGTGCTGCTAGCGGGGGGGCCCGCAATGAGCAGTTCTTC. Its protein is CAWSAASGGARNEQFF.

CDR3 in amino acids: CASSLASREGIDEQFF. CDR3 bases: TGTGCCAGCAGTTTAGCGTCCAGGGAGGGGATCGATGAGCAGTTCTTC. This chain connects TRBV12-3 or TRBV12-4 to TRBJ2-1; 7 nucleotides agree with TRBD2. The CDR3 runs 16 residues. The V gene end was trimmed by 0 bases and the J gene end by 8 bases; junction bases not matched to a gene: 10.

The chain is built from TRBV6-5 and TRBJ2-2; D is perhaps TRBD1 (6 bases). CDR3 size: 16 residues. Germline CDR1 is MNHEY and CDR2 is SVGAGI. V was cut by 10 bases and J by 0 bases, with 18 bases left in between. The CDR3 spells CANSRSRTANTGELFF. Written as DNA, the CDR3 is TGTGCCAACAGCCGTAGTCGGACAGCGAACACCGGGGAGCTGTTTTTT.

On this clonotype itself: The junction departs from germline at one end; a sequencing error may be responsible. The V and J genes are TRBV11-2 and TRBJ1-1; TRBD1 aligns across 7 bases. The CDR3 is 13 residues long. Germline V gene sequence: CDR1 SGHAT, CDR2 FQNNGV. The CDR3: CACSFREGARAFF. CDR3 DNA: TGTGCCTGCAGCTTTCGTGAGGGGGCGAGGGCTTTCTTT.

On this clonotype itself: The junction departs from germline at one end; a sequencing error may be responsible. The gene calls are TRBV11-2 and TRBJ2-5; no reliable D call. CDR1 is SGHAT and CDR2 is FQNNGV in the germline V gene. This CDR3 region has 11 residues. The DNA of the CDR3 is TGTGGCAGCAACCACCAAGAGACCAAGTACTTC. Residues: CGSNHQETKYF.

Points on this clonotype: Being one base from a much bigger clone, this may be a read error. This sequence joins TRBV4-1 and TRBJ2-3; no firm D call. V lost 0 bases and J lost 6, with 13 bases in between. Germline-derived CDR1 and CDR2 are MGHRA and YSYEKL. The CDR3 runs 15 residues. DNA for the CDR3: TGCGCCAGCAGCCAAGAATGGGCAATACGCGATACGCAGTATTTT. Protein: CASSQEWAIRDTQYF.

This clonotype was observed many times. The chain employs TRBV6-6 and TRBJ2-7; 7 bases are shared with TRBD1. The ends lost 4 bases at V and 2 bases at J; junction bases unmatched: 8. Germline CDR1 is MNHNY and CDR2 is SVGAGI (reference sequence). This CDR3 comprises 15 residues. The DNA for the CDR3 is TGTGCCAGCAGTTTCGAAATGGGGACAGCCTACGAGCAGTACTTC. Its translation: CASSFEMGTAYEQYF.

In regard to this clonotype: At one boundary the junction diverges from the germline segment, which might be a read error. The chain uses TRBV29-1 and TRBJ1-5, with 7 bases lining up with TRBD1. Per the germline V gene, CDR1 is SQVTM and CDR2 is ANQGSEA. The CDR3 runs to 13 residues. CDR3 sequence: CSVTDRDSQPKHF. In DNA, the CDR3 is TGCAGCGTTACCGACAGGGATTCTCAGCCCAAGCATTTC.

Ten or more counts support this clonotype. This chain joins TRBV29-1 and TRBJ2-2; D not resolved. The CDR3 totals 14 residues. Germline CDR1 SQVTM, CDR2 ANQGSEA. The V end lost 1 base, the J end lost 7 bases, and 13 bases lay between the germline ends. In DNA, the CDR3 is TGCAGCGTTGAAGTTCCCCTCCGTGGCGGGGAGCTGTTTTTT. Protein sequence: CSVEVPLRGGELFF.

The chain has TRBV13 and TRBJ2-1; D might be TRBD1 (6 bases). This CDR3 contains 16 residues. The V end lost 0 bases, the J end lost 7 bases, and 16 bases lay between the germline ends. Germline V CDR1 and CDR2: PRHDT, FYEKMQ (reference sequence). CDR3 sequence reads: CASSLGGRGGQNEQFF. The DNA for the CDR3 is TGTGCCAGCAGCTTAGGGGGGCGTGGGGGCCAGAATGAGCAGTTCTTC.

Concerning this clonotype itself: At one end, the junction sequence differs from germline, possibly due to a read error. The J gene is TRBJ2-1, the V gene TRBV11-2, with TRBD2 as a possible D gene (6 bases). This CDR3 has 16 amino acids. CDR1 SGHAT and CDR2 FQNNGV come from the germline V gene. The CDR3 DNA reads TGTGCCAGCAGCTCAGGGCCACTGGCGGGGCGCAATGCGCAGTTCTTC. Amino acid sequence: CASSSGPLAGRNAQFF.